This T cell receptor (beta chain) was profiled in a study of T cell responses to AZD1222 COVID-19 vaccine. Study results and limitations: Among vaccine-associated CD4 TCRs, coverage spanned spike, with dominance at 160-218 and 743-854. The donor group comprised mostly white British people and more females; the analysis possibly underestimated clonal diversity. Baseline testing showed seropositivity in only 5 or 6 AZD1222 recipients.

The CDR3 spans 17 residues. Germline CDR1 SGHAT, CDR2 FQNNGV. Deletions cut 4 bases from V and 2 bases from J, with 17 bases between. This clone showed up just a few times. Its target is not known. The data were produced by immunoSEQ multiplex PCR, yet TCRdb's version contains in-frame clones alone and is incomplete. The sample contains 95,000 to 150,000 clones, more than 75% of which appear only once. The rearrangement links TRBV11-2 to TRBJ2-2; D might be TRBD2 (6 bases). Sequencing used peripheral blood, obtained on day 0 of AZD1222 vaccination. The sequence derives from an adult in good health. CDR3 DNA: TGTGCCAGCAGCTGGGACTCTATAAATTTAAACACCGGGGAGCTGTTTTTT. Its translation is CASSWDSINLNTGELFF. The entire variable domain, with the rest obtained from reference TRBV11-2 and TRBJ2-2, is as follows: EAGVAQSPRYKIIEKRQSVAFWCNPISGHATLYWYQQILGQGPKLLIQFQNNGVVDDSQLPKDRFSAERLKGVDSTLKIQPAKLEDSAVYLCASSWDSINLNTGELFFGEGSRLTVL.